These 20 T cell receptor beta chains were all obtained from the same sample, sequenced in a study of cytomegalovirus exposure and HLA in healthy donors. The PCR was carried out with 60 Vbeta primers and 13 Jbeta primers. The assay was immunoSEQ multiplex PCR, and TCRdb's table has in-frame clones only and misses some. Of 120,000 or so clones detected, approximately 78% appear once; the ten largest clones hold 6.3%. The sequencing input was PBMCs. All receptors come from a woman aged 40 to 50 in good health and CMV-seronegative.

The rearrangement uses TRBV13 and TRBJ2-1, with 8 bases matching TRBD1. Germline-derived CDR1 and CDR2 are PRHDT and FYEKMQ (reference sequence). V shed 4 bases, J shed 3 bases, and the junction held 17 bases outside the gene matches. The CDR3 runs 19 residues. The CDR3 sequence: CASSCSWTGSKRVYNEQFF. CDR3 nucleotide sequence: TGTGCCAGCAGCTGCTCGTGGACAGGGAGTAAAAGGGTCTACAATGAGCAGTTCTTC.

The chain uses TRBV5-1 and TRBJ2-5, with D possibly matching TRBD2 (5 bases). The germline V gene encodes CDR1 SGHRS and CDR2 YFSETQ. The CDR3 extends over 12 amino acids. Trimming removed 2 bases from V and 7 bases from J, with 9 bases in between. The chain's CDR3 is CASSFSEGTQYF. The CDR3 nucleotides read TGCGCCAGCAGCTTTTCAGAGGGGACCCAGTACTTC.

This clone was detected only a few times. The V call is TRBV4-1, the J call TRBJ2-3; the D gene is possibly TRBD2 (5 bases). Deletions cut 4 bases from V and 1 base from J, with 12 bases between. Germline CDR1 reads MGHRA; CDR2 reads YSYEKL. This CDR3 is 15 amino acids long. CDR3 sequence reads: CASSPRLAGTDTQYF. DNA for the CDR3: TGCGCCAGCAGCCCAAGGCTAGCAGGCACAGATACGCAGTATTTT.

This clone has a single count. The chain is built from TRBV15 and TRBJ2-7; TRBD2 is a possible D gene (6 bases). Germline V lookup: CDR1 LNHNV, CDR2 YYDKDF (reference sequence). V lost 3 bases and J 6 bases, leaving 12 bases between the germline ends. This CDR3 is built from 13 residues. CDR3 sequence: CATSRLAAGEQYF. The CDR3 DNA reads TGTGCCACCAGCAGGCTAGCAGCGGGCGAGCAGTACTTC. Using reference TRBV15 and TRBJ2-7 for the parts outside the CDR3, the full variable domain is DAMVIQNPRYQVTQFGKPVTLSCSQTLNHNVMYWYQQKSSQAPKLLFHYYDKDFNNEADTPDNFQSRRPNTSFCFLDIRSPGLGDTAMYLCATSRLAAGEQYFGPGTRLTVT.

V usage is TRBV10-1 and J usage is TRBJ2-2; 8 nucleotides line up with TRBD2. J gave up 6 bases and V 5 bases, and 5 bases lay outside the gene matches. Germline V lookup: CDR1 WNHNN, CDR2 SYGVQD (reference sequence). The CDR3 loop spans 14 amino acids. The CDR3 loop reads CASSKAGDPGELFF. For the CDR3, the DNA is TGCGCCAGCAGTAAAGCGGGGGACCCCGGGGAGCTGTTTTTT.

The rearrangement joins TRBV5-1 to TRBJ2-7; 7 bases agree with TRBD2. The CDR3 sequence is 15 residues long. V lost 1 base and J lost 5; bases outside the gene matches: 9. In germline, CDR1 is SGHRS, CDR2 YFSETQ. The CDR3 DNA reads TGCGCCAGCAGCTTGCTGTCGGGAGGATACGACGAGCAGTACTTC. Translating gives CASSLLSGGYDEQYF.

This clone was counted a few times. The V call is TRBV28, the J call TRBJ1-1; D gene unclear. The ends were cut back, 6 bases at V and 1 base at J, with 9 bases in the middle. This CDR3 has 13 amino acids. CDR1 MDHEN and CDR2 SYDVKM come from the germline V gene. The CDR3 here is CASRPGKNTEAFF. The CDR3 DNA reads as TGTGCCAGCAGGCCCGGGAAGAACACTGAAGCTTTCTTT.

The chain joins TRBV7-2 to TRBJ1-5; no clear D. Trimming removed 1 base from V and 9 bases from J, with 7 bases in between. Germline lookup yields CDR1 SGHTA and CDR2 FQGNSA. The CDR3 runs to 12 residues. As DNA, the CDR3 is TGTGCCAGCAGCTTAGATCGGGGGCCCCAGCATTTT. Its translation is CASSLDRGPQHF.

The rearrangement links TRBV18 to TRBJ1-1; unclear D gene. CDR3 length: 14 amino acids. V lost 1 base, J lost 7 bases, and 13 bases lay in between. CDR1 KGHSH and CDR2 LQKENI come from the germline V gene. This chain's CDR3 is CASSPRATSHEAFF. CDR3 in DNA: TGTGCCAGCTCACCACGGGCAACCAGTCATGAAGCTTTCTTT.

This chain links TRBV28 with TRBJ2-3; unclear D gene. V was cut by 4 bases and J by 4 bases, with 12 bases left in between. The CDR3 runs to 14 residues. In germline, CDR1 is MDHEN, CDR2 SYDVKM. CDR3 coding DNA: TGTGCCAGCAGTTCCCGTTCCCCGGCAGATACGCAGTATTTT. It translates to CASSSRSPADTQYF.

The V and J genes are TRBV4-3 and TRBJ2-2, with D maybe TRBD2 (5 bases). CDR1 and CDR2 from the germline V gene are LGHNA and YSLEER. V was shortened by 1 base and J by 7 bases, with 10 bases between the two germline ends. The CDR3 spans 14 residues. CDR3 coding DNA: TGCGCCAGCAGCCAAGGGGAGAGTATCGGGGAGCTGTTTTTT. It codes for CASSQGESIGELFF.

The chain carries TRBV29-1 and TRBJ1-1, with 8 bases matching TRBD1. The J segment lost 2 bases and the V segment lost 6 bases, leaving 8 bases of the junction unmatched. Germline loops: CDR1 SQVTM, CDR2 ANQGSEA. The CDR3 spans 14 residues. The CDR3 sequence: CSVTGTGVNTEAFF. CDR3 sequence (DNA): TGCAGCGTGACCGGGACAGGAGTCAACACTGAAGCTTTCTTT. Full variable domain (rest looked up from reference TRBV29-1 and TRBJ1-1): SAVISQKPSRDICQRGTSLTIQCQVDSQVTMMFWYRQQPGQSLTLIATANQGSEATYESGFVIDKFPISRPNLTFSTLTVSNMSPEDSSIYLCSVTGTGVNTEAFFGQGTRLTVV.

This sequence joins TRBV6-1 and TRBJ2-1; D unresolved. Trimming removed 8 bases at V and 4 bases at J, with 9 bases between. This CDR3 has 12 residues. Germline CDR1 reads MNHNS; CDR2 reads SASEGT. The CDR3 DNA reads TGTGCCAGCTTCAGTCAATACAATGAGCAGTTCTTC. Translating gives CASFSQYNEQFF.

This clone was found once. This rearrangement joins TRBV7-9 to TRBJ2-7, with D tentatively TRBD2 (5 bases). Germline assignment: CDR1 SEHNR and CDR2 FQNEAQ (reference sequence). Trimming removed 2 bases from V and 4 bases from J, with 18 bases in between. There are 16 residues in the CDR3. CDR3 coding DNA: TGTGCCAGCAGCTTAATATTAGAGGGAAGGAGATACGAGCAGTACTTC. It yields the protein CASSLILEGRRYEQYF.

V gene TRBV2 combines with J gene TRBJ2-3, with 12 nucleotides matching TRBD2. Germline V lookup: CDR1 SNHLY, CDR2 FYNNEI. J was trimmed by 1 base and V by 10 bases; bases with no gene match: 12. The length of the CDR3 is 17 residues. Here the CDR3 DNA reads TGTGCCACCCCGGCGTCGGCTAGCGGGAGGGGCACAGATACGCAGTATTTT. Protein: CATPASASGRGTDTQYF.

The J gene is TRBJ1-5, the V gene TRBV7-9; D gene uncertain. The V gene lost 1 base and the J gene lost 0 bases, with 13 bases spanning the gap. CDR1 is SEHNR, CDR2 FQNEAQ, per germline (reference sequence). This CDR3 is 17 amino acids long. CDR3 loop: CASSLDGHADSNQPQHF. CDR3 nucleotide sequence: TGTGCCAGCAGCTTAGATGGCCACGCCGATAGCAATCAGCCCCAGCATTTT.

The rearrangement joins TRBV5-6 to TRBJ2-3; 8 nucleotides match TRBD1. The CDR3 loop spans 14 amino acids. Germline V gene lookup returns CDR1 SGHDT and CDR2 YYEEEE. Unmatched junction bases numbered 6, after V lost 4 bases and J lost 5 bases. The CDR3 DNA reads TGTGCCAGCAGCCAGAGGGACAGGAAAGATACGCAGTATTTT. It yields the protein CASSQRDRKDTQYF.

V is TRBV6-1 and J is TRBJ2-7; 8 positions agree with TRBD2. CDR1 and CDR2 from the germline V gene are MNHNS and SASEGT. The CDR3 sequence is 13 residues long. Germline trimming cut 7 bases from V and 4 bases from J; bases unmatched to any gene: 6. The CDR3 protein is CASTTLAGYEQYF. CDR3 bases: TGTGCCAGCACGACTTTAGCGGGGTACGAGCAGTACTTC.

The V and J genes are TRBV7-6 and TRBJ2-3; D gene unclear. The CDR3 covers 13 residues. Deletions cut 5 bases from V and 0 bases from J, with 6 bases between. Germline V gene sequence: CDR1 SGHVS, CDR2 FNYEAQ. The CDR3 spells CASSSLSTDTQYF. The CDR3 DNA sequence: TGTGCCAGCAGCAGCCTTAGCACAGATACGCAGTATTTT.

The rearrangement uses TRBV5-1 and TRBJ1-2; D perhaps matches TRBD1 (6 bases). The CDR3 loop spans 14 amino acids. V was pared by 4 bases and J by 7 bases, with 17 bases between. Germline V CDR1 and CDR2: SGHRS, YFSETQ. This CDR3 reads CASSLQDSWSGYTF. CDR3 bases: TGCGCCAGCAGCCTTCAGGACAGCTGGTCTGGCTACACCTTC.